Below, 22 T cell receptor beta chains from the same sample are listed, as sequenced in a study of breast tumors, draining lymph nodes, adjacent tissues. TCRdb re-called the multiplex PCR reads with MiXCR, one entry per CDR3 protein. The sample has 20,000 to 25,000 distinct CDR3 sequences; about 54% are singletons. The specimen was breast tumor tissue. The receptors stem from a female donor with breast cancer. Some clones in this sample may be carry-over from other donors' samples.

This clonotype was counted between two and nine times. The germline gene is not matched at one end of the junction; a read error may be the cause. This rearrangement joins TRBV20-1 to TRBJ2-1, with 9 positions matching TRBD2. The CDR3 extends over 15 amino acids. Germline CDR1 and CDR2: DFQATT and SNEGSKA (reference sequence). The CDR3 DNA follows: TGCAGTACTAGGGGGCTAGCGGGAATTGCTTATGAGCAGTTCTTT. Translated: CSTRGLAGIAYEQFF.

The chain is built from TRBV15 and TRBJ2-7; possibly TRBD1 for D (5 bases). Germline assignment: CDR1 LNHNV and CDR2 YYDKDF (reference sequence). The CDR3 runs 13 residues. V lost 0 bases to trimming and J lost 3 bases, with 6 bases between them. The CDR3 here is CATSRDRGYEQYF. The DNA for the CDR3 is TGTGCCACCAGCAGAGATAGGGGCTACGAGCAGTACTTC.

The genes are TRBV7-9 and TRBJ2-7, with D possibly matching TRBD2 (6 bases). CDR3 length: 16 residues. Germline CDR1 and CDR2: SEHNR and FQNEAQ (reference sequence). Trimming shortened V by 1 base and J by 3 bases, and 16 bases separated the two germline ends. CDR3 residues: CASSLGGPAGYYEQYF. As DNA, the CDR3 is TGTGCCAGCAGCTTAGGTGGTCCGGCGGGGTACTACGAGCAGTACTTC.

This clonotype has only a few counts. The chain couples TRBV9 to TRBJ2-7; weak D call: TRBD2 (6 bases). Looked up from germline, CDR1 is SGDLS and CDR2 is YYNGEE. Trimming took off 0 bases at V and 7 bases at J, with 11 bases between the two ends. The CDR3 sequence is 13 residues long. The CDR3 sequence is CASSVAGGREQYF. The CDR3 DNA follows: TGTGCCAGCAGCGTAGCTGGAGGGAGGGAGCAGTACTTC.

The chain has TRBV6-6 and TRBJ2-5, with 10 nucleotides matching TRBD2. Germline values: CDR1 MNHNY, CDR2 SVGAGI (reference sequence). The CDR3 loop spans 16 amino acids. The V and J ends lost 5 bases and 5 bases, in that order; junction bases with no gene match: 11. CDR3 residues: CASSRGASGGSETQYF. Here the CDR3 DNA reads TGTGCCAGCAGTCGAGGAGCTAGCGGGGGATCGGAGACCCAGTACTTC.

This clonotype has ten or more counts. This chain links TRBV6-2 or TRBV6-3 with TRBJ2-7; D uncertain. With 0 bases removed from V and 1 base from J, the gap between germline ends came to 10 bases. The CDR3 totals 15 residues. Germline values: CDR1 MNHEY, CDR2 SVGEGT. CDR3 in DNA: TGTGCCAGCAGTTACTCGGCATTACCTTCCTACGAGCAGTACTTC. Residues: CASSYSALPSYEQYF.

This rearrangement joins TRBV25-1 to TRBJ2-3, with D possibly being TRBD2 (5 bases). V shed 4 bases and J shed 4 bases, with 15 bases lying between them. CDR1 MGHDK and CDR2 SYGVNS come from the germline V gene. There are 15 residues in the CDR3. CDR3 nucleotides: TGTGCCAGCAGTGTCCGGGATCTCCTAGCAGATACGCAGTATTTT. Translating it yields CASSVRDLLADTQYF.

This clonotype ranks as medium-sized. V usage is TRBV29-1 and J usage is TRBJ2-7; 11 bases are a match to TRBD2. The CDR3 runs 14 residues. V lost 4 bases and J lost 1; bases outside the gene matches: 3. The germline gives CDR1 SQVTM, CDR2 ANQGSEA. CDR3: CSVAGTSGSYEQYF. The CDR3 DNA sequence: TGCAGCGTTGCTGGGACTAGCGGATCCTACGAGCAGTACTTC.

J is TRBJ2-3 and V is TRBV2, with D perhaps TRBD2 (6 bases). Deletions cut 7 bases from V and 2 bases from J, with 25 bases between. The CDR3 has 18 residues. Looked up from germline, CDR1 is SNHLY and CDR2 is FYNNEI. The CDR3 protein is CASIDPGNYAGNTDTQYF. In DNA form, the CDR3 reads TGTGCCAGCATCGACCCTGGGAACTACGCGGGGAACACAGATACGCAGTATTTT.

By share, this clonotype counts as medium-sized. The chain carries TRBV5-6 and TRBJ2-2; the D is unclear. V was pared by 5 bases and J by 1 base, with 9 bases between. This CDR3 is built from 14 residues. The V gene's germline CDR1 is SGHDT and CDR2 YYEEEE. The CDR3: CASRSSGNTGELFF. The CDR3 DNA reads as TGTGCCAGCAGGTCCTCCGGGAACACCGGGGAGCTGTTTTTT.

The rearrangement joins TRBV24-1 to TRBJ2-5; D not certain. Trimming removed 1 base at V and 5 bases at J, with 4 bases between. CDR1 and CDR2 (germline): KGHDR, SFDVKD. The CDR3 is 12 amino acids. DNA for the CDR3: TGTGCCACCAGTGATTTTAAGGAGACCCAGTACTTC. Amino acid sequence: CATSDFKETQYF.

The V gene is TRBV6-6, the J gene TRBJ2-3; 7 nucleotides match TRBD1. The J segment lost 0 bases and the V segment lost 10 bases, leaving 10 bases of the junction unmatched. Germline CDR1 MNHNY, CDR2 SVGAGI (reference sequence). CDR3 size: 15 residues. The CDR3 region is CATQLDRASTDTQYF. In DNA form, the CDR3 reads TGTGCCACCCAACTCGACAGGGCAAGCACAGATACGCAGTATTTT.

This clonotype was picked up a small number of times. The chain combines TRBV20-1 with TRBJ1-2; the D gene is possibly TRBD1 (5 bases). This CDR3 spans 13 amino acids. The V end lost 3 bases, the J end lost 4 bases, and 12 bases lay between the germline ends. Per the germline V gene, CDR1 is DFQATT and CDR2 is SNEGSKA (reference sequence). The CDR3 nucleotides read TGCAGTGCTAGTGCCCTGGGGGGCTATGGCTACACCTTC. Residues: CSASALGGYGYTF.

CDR3 region: CASSLKRGSEQYF. CDR3 nucleotide sequence: TGTGCCAGCAGCTTAAAACGGGGAAGCGAGCAGTACTTC. The rearrangement uses TRBV11-2 and TRBJ2-7, with a tentative D call TRBD2 (5 bases). Trimming shortened V by 2 bases and J by 6 bases, and 11 bases separated the two germline ends. Germline V gives CDR1 SGHAT, CDR2 FQNNGV. The CDR3 sequence is 13 residues long.

The J gene is TRBJ2-1, the V gene TRBV24-1; no clear D. From germline, CDR1 is KGHDR and CDR2 SFDVKD. Between the trimmed V and J ends, which lost 5 bases and 7 bases, there was a span of 20 bases. The CDR3 covers 16 residues. The CDR3 DNA sequence: TGTGCCACCAGTGTTGACGGCACTGCACCGGAGAATGAGCAGTTCTTC. The encoded protein is CATSVDGTAPENEQFF.

The chain has TRBV5-4 and TRBJ2-3; 10 bases line up with TRBD1. The CDR3 has 15 residues. V gave up 4 bases and J gave up 3 bases; unmatched junction bases: 5. Germline loops: CDR1 SGHNT, CDR2 YYREEE (reference sequence). CDR3 protein: CASSPGTGATDTQYF. Written as DNA, the CDR3 is TGTGCCAGCAGCCCGGGGACAGGGGCAACAGATACGCAGTATTTT.

The J gene is TRBJ2-7, the V gene TRBV2; 8 bases are shared with TRBD1. The CDR3 length is 14 residues. The germline V gene encodes CDR1 SNHLY and CDR2 FYNNEI. With V trimmed by 6 bases and J by 1 base, 5 bases remained unmatched. CDR3 sequence reads: CASRGGTGSYEQYF. CDR3 nucleotide sequence: TGTGCCAGCAGAGGGGGGACAGGTTCCTACGAGCAGTACTTC.

The rearrangement uses TRBV19 and TRBJ1-6; 9 positions match TRBD1. Germline loops: CDR1 LNHDA, CDR2 SQIVND (reference sequence). There are 14 residues in the CDR3. The V segment lost 4 bases and the J segment 6 bases; nucleotides outside the gene matches: 1. The CDR3 sequence is CASSRTGANSPLHF. Written as DNA, the CDR3 is TGTGCCAGTAGTAGGACAGGGGCTAATTCACCCCTCCACTTT.

This clonotype rates as medium-sized. The chain employs TRBV20-1 and TRBJ2-3, with 14 bases lining up with TRBD2. Unmatched junction bases numbered 14, after V lost 6 bases and J lost 6 bases. Germline CDR1 reads DFQATT; CDR2 reads SNEGSKA (reference sequence). The CDR3 contains 17 residues. CDR3 residues: CSALPGLAGGVGDTQYF. CDR3 bases: TGCAGTGCCCTCCCCGGACTAGCGGGAGGAGTGGGGGATACGCAGTATTTT.

This chain uses TRBV7-9 with TRBJ2-3, with a tentative D call TRBD2 (5 bases). V was clipped by 0 bases and J by 4 bases, with 8 bases between them. The CDR3 extends over 14 amino acids. CDR1 is SEHNR, CDR2 FQNEAQ, per germline (reference sequence). As DNA, the CDR3 is TGTGCCAGCAGCTTAGCGCGTAGCGCAGATACGCAGTATTTT. It codes for CASSLARSADTQYF.

The genes are TRBV19 and TRBJ1-3; D possibly corresponds to TRBD1 (5 bases). The CDR3 is 17 residues long. The V gene lost 3 bases and the J gene lost 0 bases, with 15 bases spanning the gap. Germline values: CDR1 LNHDA, CDR2 SQIVND (reference sequence). The chain's CDR3 is CASSMLGRAISGNTIYF. CDR3 coding DNA: TGTGCCAGTAGTATGTTGGGCAGGGCGATCTCTGGAAACACCATATATTTT.

The gene calls are TRBV5-1 and TRBJ2-1; D not certain. V lost 7 bases to trimming and J lost 2 bases, with 16 bases between them. This CDR3 spans 15 amino acids. CDR1 and CDR2 (germline): SGHRS, YFSETQ. The CDR3 sequence is CASGTDPGPYNEQFF. The CDR3 DNA reads as TGCGCCAGCGGTACAGATCCCGGCCCCTACAATGAGCAGTTCTTC.